This TCR beta chain was documented in a study of CD8+CD57+ T cells in acquired aplastic anemia. Study conclusions and caveats: A set of 25 to 35 CD8+ CDR3 sequences was shared between patients and controls, and these sequences appeared highly expressed in patients.

This CDR3 spans 14 amino acids. Trimming removed 7 bases from V and 0 bases from J, with 11 bases in between. Per germline, CDR1 LNHDA and CDR2 SQIVND (reference sequence). TCR beta VDJ and CDR3 profiles were obtained from a genomic DNA template. One entry per CDR3 protein, called by TCRdb with MiXCR from the reads. The repertoire holds around 200,000 distinct CDR3 sequences, with about 59% as singletons. This clonotype has at least ten counts. The antigen is undetermined. The TCR sequence derives from a human donor in good health. This sequence joins TRBV19 and TRBJ2-3, with D perhaps matching TRBD2 (6 bases). The material sequenced was sorted CD4+, CD8+, or CD8+CD57+ T cells (not recorded which) from PBMCs. The CDR3 DNA is TGTGCCAGTACGGATAGCGGAAGCACAGATACGCAGTATTTT. Protein: CASTDSGSTDTQYF.